The 15 T cell receptor beta chains given below trace back to one sample, sequenced in a study of T cell repertoires in cytomegalovirus infection (dated by TCRdb to between 2017 and 2020). Sequenced on an Illumina HiSeq 1500. Through fastp at Q25 and MiXCR, TCRdb rebuilt clones from the public reads, retaining in-frame beta chains. A single entry per CDR3 protein holds the most common genes and DNA from its merged rows. The sample data list approximately 1,000,000 distinct CDR3 sequences, and approximately 31% of these were observed just once. Clones ranked in the top ten supply about an eighth of the sample. The treatment or condition label, as the study defines it: in vitro stimulation with specific CMV peptide epitopes to enrich CMV-specific T cells. These TCRs are of unknown antigen specificity. The sample was cultured CD8+ T cells from PBMCs, taken from culture after CMV antigen stimulation. All receptors come from a human donor in good health (CMV status not recorded). Some clones in this sample may be carry-over from other donors' samples.

The J gene is TRBJ1-1, the V gene TRBV19; weak D call: TRBD1 (5 bases). The length of the CDR3 is 14 residues. V lost 5 bases and J lost 6, with 16 bases in between. The V gene's germline CDR1 is LNHDA and CDR2 SQIVND (reference sequence). The DNA for the CDR3 is TGTGCCAGTAGTCCCCTGGGGGGAAATCCTGAAGCTTTCTTT. Translation gives CASSPLGGNPEAFF.

This clonotype was found a few times. The gene calls are TRBV6-1 and TRBJ2-5; D call uncertain. The CDR3 consists of 8 residues. V lost 7 bases, J lost 12 bases, and 6 bases lay in between. Germline V gene data show CDR1 as MNHNS and CDR2 as SASEGT. The CDR3, as DNA: TGTGCCAGCACGGGCAAGTACTTC. It translates to CASTGKYF.

Points on this clonotype: The junction departs from germline at one end; a sequencing error may be responsible. The chain couples TRBV3-1 to TRBJ1-3; maybe TRBD1 (5 bases). Germline V gene sequence: CDR1 LGHDT, CDR2 YNNKEL (reference sequence). This CDR3 is 18 amino acids long. In DNA form, the CDR3 reads TGTGTCAGCAGCCTGGGACCCCCGGGACCTCTGTCTGGAAACACCATATATTTT. The encoded protein is CVSSLGPPGPLSGNTIYF.

This clonotype was found a few times. The rearrangement uses TRBV11-2 and TRBJ2-2, with D perhaps TRBD1 or TRBD2 (7 bases each). CDR1 is SGHAT and CDR2 is FQNNGV in the germline V gene. The CDR3 runs 16 residues. V was pared by 2 bases and J by 4 bases, with 14 bases between. The CDR3, as DNA: TGTGCCAGCAGCTTACCCAGGGGGGGTGGCACCGGGGAGCTGTTTTTT. Its protein is CASSLPRGGGTGELFF.

V is TRBV11-2 and J is TRBJ2-7; D might be TRBD2 (6 bases). Germline V gene data show CDR1 as SGHAT and CDR2 as FQNNGV. The V end lost 5 bases, the J end lost 6 bases, and 11 bases lay between the germline ends. The CDR3 sequence is 12 residues long. This chain's CDR3 is CASSRGGLEQYV. CDR3 nucleotide sequence: TGTGCCAGCAGCCGTGGGGGACTCGAGCAGTACGTC.

This chain uses TRBV12-5 with TRBJ2-1; the match to TRBD1 covers 7 bases. In germline, CDR1 is LGHNT, CDR2 FRNRAP. CDR3 size: 15 residues. The V segment lost 7 bases and the J segment 4 bases; nucleotides outside the gene matches: 10. The CDR3 bases are TGTGCTAGTGCCCTAGACAGGGATACATACAATGAGCAGTTCTTC. Protein product: CASALDRDTYNEQFF.

This chain uses TRBV27 with TRBJ2-7, with 9 bases lining up with TRBD1. CDR3 length: 15 amino acids. V lost 7 bases, J lost 4 bases, and 11 bases stayed unmatched. CDR1 and CDR2 from the germline V gene are MNHEY and SMNVEV (reference sequence). CDR3 sequence: CASTLTGGAGYEQYV. CDR3 nucleotide sequence: TGTGCCAGCACCCTAACAGGGGGCGCTGGATACGAGCAGTACGTC.

The chain is built from TRBV19 and TRBJ2-7, with D perhaps matching TRBD2 (5 bases). This CDR3 has 16 residues. Trimming removed 0 bases from V and 5 bases from J, with 17 bases in between. Germline loops: CDR1 LNHDA, CDR2 SQIVND (reference sequence). CDR3: CASSIEHRLDGNEQYF. The CDR3 DNA sequence: TGTGCCAGTAGTATAGAACACCGGCTAGACGGGAACGAGCAGTACTTC. Supplemented by reference TRBV19 and TRBJ2-7, the full variable domain reads DGGITQSPKYLFRKEGQNVTLSCEQNLNHDAMYWYRQDPGQGLRLIYYSQIVNDFQKGDIAEGYSVSREKKESFPLTVTSAQKNPTAFYLCASSIEHRLDGNEQYFGPGTRLTVT.

V usage is TRBV7-2 and J usage is TRBJ2-7; no clear D gene. Germline V gene lookup returns CDR1 SGHTA and CDR2 FQGNSA. V was trimmed by 2 bases and J by 1 base, leaving 6 bases between them. The CDR3 length is 13 residues. The CDR3 coding sequence is TGTGCCAGCAGCTTATTCGTGTCCTACGAGCAGTACGTC. Its translation is CASSLFVSYEQYV.

This clonotype was observed a few times. J is TRBJ2-3 and V is TRBV7-9; 8 bases match TRBD2. Germline CDR1 SEHNR, CDR2 FQNEAQ (reference sequence). The ends lost 6 bases at V and 2 bases at J; junction bases unmatched: 13. The CDR3 is 17 residues long. The chain's CDR3 is CASRGHSGGLLTDTQYF. Here the CDR3 DNA reads TGTGCCAGCAGGGGGCACAGCGGGGGCCTCCTCACAGATACGCAGTATTTT. Based on the CDR3 plus reference TRBV7-9 and TRBJ2-3, the full variable domain is DTGVSQNPRHKITKRGQNVTFRCDPISEHNRLYWYRQTLGQGPEFLTYFQNEAQLEKSRLLSDRFSAERPKGSFSTLEIQRTEQGDSAMYLCASRGHSGGLLTDTQYFGPGTRLTVL.

The genes are TRBV27 and TRBJ2-3; possible D gene TRBD1, 6 bases. The CDR3 loop spans 12 amino acids. The germline gives CDR1 MNHEY, CDR2 SMNVEV (reference sequence). The ends were cut back, 5 bases at V and 10 bases at J, with 13 bases in the middle. In DNA form, the CDR3 reads TGTGCCAGCAGTCTCGACAGGATAGCGCAGTATTTT. Amino acids: CASSLDRIAQYF.

This clonotype was seen once. This may arise from a read error, as a much more abundant clone is one base away. This rearrangement joins TRBV7-2 to TRBJ2-1; TRBD2 agrees at 7 bases. Germline V gives CDR1 SGHTA, CDR2 FQGNSA. J gave up 6 bases and V 3 bases, and 5 bases lay outside the gene matches. This CDR3 has 14 amino acids. CDR3 protein: CASSFGGLCNEQFF. For the CDR3, the DNA is TGTGCCAGCAGCTTCGGGGGACTATGCAATGAGCAGTTCTTC. Drawing the rest from reference TRBV7-2 and TRBJ2-1, the complete variable domain is GAGVSQSPSNKVTEKGKDVELRCDPISGHTALYWYRQSLGQGLEFLIYFQGNSAPDKSGLPSDRFSAERTGGSVSTLTIQRTQQEDSAVYLCASSFGGLCNEQFFGPGTRLTVL.

This clonotype appeared a few times. This chain joins TRBV11-1 and TRBJ1-2; D unresolved. The CDR3 sequence is 14 residues long. From germline, CDR1 is SGHAT and CDR2 FQDESV (reference sequence). The germline V and J ends were trimmed by 4 bases and 4 bases, with 13 bases remaining between them. CDR3 region: CASSSAGDGYGYTF. CDR3 nucleotides: TGTGCCAGCAGCTCCGCCGGGGATGGCTATGGCTACACCTTC.

This clonotype was seen a handful of times. The chain joins TRBV3-1 to TRBJ2-7, with D hard to call. The CDR3 extends over 11 amino acids. The germline V and J ends were trimmed by 4 bases and 6 bases, with 7 bases remaining between them. Germline V gives CDR1 LGHDT, CDR2 YNNKEL (reference sequence). CDR3 sequence (DNA): TGTGCCAGCAGCCTTATTGGCGAGCAGTACTTC. This encodes CASSLIGEQYF.

The genes are TRBV3-1 and TRBJ2-1; 16 nucleotides match TRBD2. This CDR3 is 20 amino acids long. V lost 0 bases, J lost 2 bases, and 7 bases stayed unmatched. Germline CDR1 is LGHDT and CDR2 is YNNKEL (reference sequence). CDR3 protein: CASSQEVGTSGGVPYNEQFF. CDR3 DNA: TGTGCCAGCAGCCAAGAAGTGGGGACTAGCGGGGGGGTCCCCTACAATGAGCAGTTCTTC.